This entry lists 8 T cell receptor beta chains sequenced from one sample in a study of blood T cell repertoires in COVID-19. The table came from immunoSEQ multiplex PCR; TCRdb's copy has only in-frame clones and leaves some out. The sample carries approximately 210,000 clones, approximately 85% recorded once. Sequencing was done on a sample of peripheral blood. These receptors originate from a woman between 50 and 59 years old with active or convalescent COVID-19.

This sequence joins TRBV5-8 and TRBJ1-4; TRBD1 matches at 7 bases. After removal of 0 bases from V and 8 bases from J, the junction contained 4 bases not matched to a gene. Looked up from germline, CDR1 is SGHTS and CDR2 is YDEGEE. This CDR3 region has 14 residues. The CDR3 reads CASSLEGGKEKLFF. The CDR3 DNA reads as TGTGCCAGCAGCTTGGAAGGGGGCAAAGAAAAACTGTTTTTT.

The V gene is TRBV6-5, the J gene TRBJ1-5; TRBD1 agrees at 7 bases. Germline-derived CDR1 and CDR2 are MNHEY and SVGAGI. V trimming: 5 bases; J trimming: 2 bases; junction bases outside the gene matches: 6. This CDR3 region has 15 residues. The chain's CDR3 is CASSPQGRGNQPQHF. The CDR3 DNA is TGTGCCAGCAGTCCACAGGGGAGAGGCAATCAGCCCCAGCATTTT.

CDR3 amino acids: CATQGRGTEAFF. The CDR3 nucleotides read TGTGCCACCCAGGGGAGGGGCACTGAAGCTTTCTTT. This chain connects TRBV19 to TRBJ1-1, with D possibly being TRBD1 (6 bases). There are 12 residues in the CDR3. Germline V CDR1 and CDR2: LNHDA, SQIVND (reference sequence). Between the trimmed V and J ends, which lost 10 bases and 4 bases, there was a span of 13 bases.

In its sample, this clone was seen a few times. The CDR3 DNA reads as TGTGCCAGCAGTTTACGCCCCGGGACCTACAATGAGCAGTTCTTC. Translation gives CASSLRPGTYNEQFF. This chain uses TRBV27 with TRBJ2-1, with a weak D call TRBD2 (5 bases). Trimming removed 2 bases at V and 2 bases at J, with 10 bases between. This CDR3 region has 15 residues. Looked up from germline, CDR1 is MNHEY and CDR2 is SMNVEV (reference sequence).

The rearrangement uses TRBV7-9 and TRBJ2-7; 11 bases line up with TRBD2. CDR1 and CDR2 (germline): SEHNR, FQNEAQ (reference sequence). With V trimmed by 5 bases and J by 2 bases, 5 bases remained unmatched. This CDR3 is 15 amino acids long. Written as DNA, the CDR3 is TGTGCCAGCAGCCCTGGGACTAGCGGACCCTACGAGCAGTACTTC. It is translated as CASSPGTSGPYEQYF.

The V call is TRBV30, the J call TRBJ1-1; D not certain. The CDR3 is 13 residues long. The germline V and J ends were trimmed by 2 bases and 3 bases, with 10 bases remaining between them. Germline assignment: CDR1 GTSNPN and CDR2 SVGIG (reference sequence). This chain's CDR3 is CAWSKKADTEAFF. In nucleotides, the CDR3 is TGTGCCTGGAGTAAAAAGGCGGACACTGAAGCTTTCTTT.

The chain links TRBV4-1 to TRBJ2-1, with 10 bases fitting TRBD2. Germline V CDR1 and CDR2: MGHRA, YSYEKL. The CDR3 is made up of 20 amino acids. Trimming at V came to 3 bases and at J to 2 bases, leaving 16 bases not matched to a gene. The CDR3 bases are TGCGCCAGCAGCCAGACGGGACTAGCGTCATCCCGCGGGGCCTACAATGAGCAGTTCTTC. Its translation: CASSQTGLASSRGAYNEQFF.

The genes are TRBV5-5 and TRBJ2-7, with D hard to call. The CDR3 spans 11 residues. The germline CDR1 and CDR2 sequences are SGHKS and YYEKEE (reference sequence). V lost 3 bases and J 4 bases, leaving 5 bases between the germline ends. CDR3 nucleotide sequence: TGTGCCAGCAGCTCACTTTACGAGCAGTACTTC. As protein: CASSSLYEQYF.